This TCR beta chain is drawn from a study of early T cells in non-severe SARS-CoV-2 infection. Study in general: It was bulk RNA from unsorted whole blood that was sequenced, and the chains were unpaired.

Tagging with unique molecular identifiers was applied to individual cDNA molecules. TCRdb reanalysed the 5' RACE reads using MiXCR and keeps one entry per CDR3 protein. The data show more than 45,000 distinct CDR3 sequences, 10% to 15% seen once. This clonotype showed up many times. Its cognate antigen is unknown. There are 14 residues in the CDR3. CDR1 is DFQATT and CDR2 is SNEGSKA in the germline V gene (reference sequence). Trimming left V 3 bases short and J 6 bases short, with 15 bases between. General study results and limits: Missing private and CD4 specificities, VDJdb matching favored anti-spike CD8 responses.

The sequenced sample was whole blood. The sequence derives from an adult who was a healthcare worker with PCR-confirmed SARS-CoV-2 infection or an uninfected control (not recorded which). This chain joins TRBV20-1 and TRBJ1-5; D is possibly TRBD1 (6 bases). The CDR3 loop is CSASPSGGGQPQHF. The CDR3 DNA reads TGCAGTGCTAGTCCGTCGGGGGGCGGTCAGCCCCAGCATTTT.